Included here is one TCR beta chain sequence, with context. Its antigen is still unknown. A junction end diverges from the germline sequence, so it may reflect a read error. The CDR3 runs 13 residues. The germline V gene encodes CDR1 SEHNR and CDR2 FQNEAQ (reference sequence). PCR amplification relied on 60 Vbeta primers (plus 13 Jbeta primers). The data were produced by immunoSEQ multiplex PCR, yet TCRdb's version contains in-frame clones alone and is incomplete. The repertoire includes roughly 110,000 clones, 60% to 85% of them detected once, and roughly 3% sits in the top ten. The sample originates from a study of cytomegalovirus exposure and HLA in healthy donors. The study's findings and limits: Among TCR beta chains, those listed as cytomegalovirus-associated numbered over 150. Being productive about 87% or about 30% of the time was typical of most TCR beta V segments in an earlier analysis.

Though nominally healthy at sampling, donors likely had unrecorded immune exposures. Sequencing used PBMCs. The J gene is TRBJ2-2, the V gene TRBV7-9, with 10 bases that match TRBD2. The TCR originated in a female donor in good health and CMV-seronegative. The CDR3 sequence is CSSSPGLAWELFF. Written as DNA, the CDR3 is TGTTCCAGCAGCCCGGGACTAGCGTGGGAGCTGTTTTTT. The whole variable domain, filled in from reference TRBV7-9 and TRBJ2-2, reads DTGVSQNPRHKITKRGQNVTFRCDPISEHNRLYWYRQTLGQGPEFLTYFQNEAQLEKSRLLSDRFSAERPKGSFSTLEIQRTEQGDSAMYLCSSSPGLAWELFFGEGSRLTVL.